Listed below are T cell receptor beta chains from one sample, sequenced in a study of cytomegalovirus exposure and HLA in healthy donors. Clones were sequenced by immunoSEQ multiplex PCR, and TCRdb holds only the in-frame ones, with some missing. The sample shows about 120,000 clones, 60% to 85% of them seen only once. The sequencing input was PBMCs. These TCRs come from a young woman in good health and CMV-seronegative. Each CDR3 is given with its conserved first and last residue.

j_call	v_call	cdr3_aa
TRBJ1-2	TRBV19	CASTRIPSGTGVSGYTF
TRBJ1-2	TRBV28	CASSPVPGQGNYGYTF
TRBJ1-2	TRBV7-9	CASSTGGTDYGYTF
TRBJ2-3	TRBV7-9	CASSGQTGPFRTDTQYF
TRBJ1-2	TRBV5-6	CASSPAAGGLGYTF
TRBJ1-1	TRBV18	CASSPLRSGTSNTEAFF
TRBJ2-5	TRBV30	CAWSVGSVGETQYF
TRBJ2-7	TRBV5-4	CASSSRVSGAPYEQYF
TRBJ1-4	TRBV5-1	CASSYRTGNEKLFF
TRBJ1-3	TRBV7-8	CASSLEAGWGNTIYF
TRBJ1-1	TRBV25-1	CASSEARGEAFF
TRBJ1-2	TRBV15	CATSRSFGGNYGYTF
TRBJ2-7	TRBV29-1	CSVGQGGPYEQYF
TRBJ2-7	TRBV20-1	CSGFDRDRQYF
TRBJ1-6	TRBV6-5	CASSKGGNSPLHF
TRBJ1-2	TRBV9	CASSVDPRLYGYTF
TRBJ2-1	TRBV11-2	CASSPPAGLAGSEQFF
TRBJ2-7	TRBV30	CAWDRVEDFYTYEQYF
TRBJ1-6	TRBV30	CAWSGAPIYNSPLHF
TRBJ2-5	TRBV5-5	CASSLGQGRKTQYF
TRBJ2-5	TRBV21-1	CASSKGPRVIKTQYF
TRBJ2-5	TRBV6-5	CASSYTETASPETQYF
TRBJ1-5	TRBV13	CASSLIQGISNQPQHF
TRBJ1-3	TRBV4-1	CASSQSVSGNTIYF
TRBJ2-7	TRBV25-1	CASSERGGTYEQYF
TRBJ1-5	TRBV19	CASHWTGDQPQHF
TRBJ1-1	TRBV2	CASSEARTGHTEAFF
TRBJ2-1	TRBV30	CAWSVPQGTRQFF
TRBJ1-2	TRBV7-9	CASSLGGQSYGYTF
TRBJ1-4	TRBV7-8	CASSFHRVTLSSDEKLFF
TRBJ2-1	TRBV5-1	CASSQDSASYNEQFF
TRBJ1-2	TRBV12-5	CASGLVRGTGNLDGYTF
TRBJ1-2	TRBV5-1	CASSLDVGRGHIGYTF
TRBJ2-1	TRBV19	CASSKAGGINEQFF
TRBJ2-3	TRBV6-6	CASKDRVPDTQYF
TRBJ1-1	TRBV6-1	CASSGQLSREAFF
TRBJ2-2	TRBV5-6	CASRLGPGQGANTGELFF
TRBJ2-7	TRBV5-4	CASSNSRTSGDEQYF
TRBJ1-4	TRBV7-9	CASSLGQGPNEKLFF
TRBJ1-2	TRBV28	CASSLGGNYGYTF
TRBJ1-1	TRBV9	CASSVGPRSYRGVEAFF
TRBJ1-6	TRBV25-1	CASSLLGGRRSPLHF
TRBJ2-7	TRBV7-9	CASSLGQGTFYLDEQYF
TRBJ1-6	TRBV6-1	CASSDGTGPNSPLHF
TRBJ2-3	TRBV2	CASRTSGGGTDTQYF
TRBJ2-5	TRBV2	CASSATGEKTQYF
TRBJ1-4	TRBV11-2	CASSLGQKNEKLFF